Each of the 13 T cell receptor beta chains below was sequenced from the same sample in a study of blood T cell repertoires in COVID-19. This table comes from immunoSEQ multiplex PCR, and its TCRdb copy is limited to in-frame clones, with some not included. Of 380,000 or so clones listed, approximately 85% were seen once; the top ten hold around 2.1%. Material: PBMCs or T cells enriched from blood (not recorded which). Receptors were obtained from a woman between 35 and 50 years old with acute COVID-19.

V gene TRBV4-2 combines with J gene TRBJ2-3, with TRBD2 identical over 11 bases. The length of the CDR3 is 18 residues. In germline, CDR1 is LGHNA, CDR2 YNFKEQ. V gave up 2 bases and J gave up 5 bases; unmatched junction bases: 12. In DNA, the CDR3 is TGTGCCAGCAGCCAATTCCCCATAGCGGGGGGGCTGGAAGATACGCAGTATTTT. It is translated as CASSQFPIAGGLEDTQYF.

This chain joins TRBV5-1 and TRBJ1-2; 8 positions agree with TRBD1. V shed 1 base and J 7 bases; nucleotides not matched to a gene: 12. From germline, CDR1 is SGHRS and CDR2 YFSETQ. The CDR3 totals 16 residues. The CDR3 loop is CASSLSFSQGASGYTF. The CDR3 DNA is TGCGCCAGCAGCTTGTCATTCTCGCAGGGGGCCTCTGGCTACACCTTC. The entire variable domain, with the rest obtained from reference TRBV5-1 and TRBJ1-2, is as follows: KAGVTQTPRYLIKTRGQQVTLSCSPISGHRSVSWYQQTPGQGLQFLFEYFSETQRNKGNFPGRFSGRQFSNSRSEMNVSTLELGDSALYLCASSLSFSQGASGYTFGSGTRLTVV.

The chain employs TRBV5-1 and TRBJ1-3, with a weak D call TRBD1 (5 bases). This CDR3 is 14 amino acids long. V dropped 5 bases and J dropped 4 bases, with 13 bases sitting between them. Germline CDR1 SGHRS, CDR2 YFSETQ. CDR3 DNA: TGCGCCAGCAGAATTGGGGGGGACGGAAACACCATATATTTT. Amino acids: CASRIGGDGNTIYF.

The V gene is TRBV5-1, the J gene TRBJ1-2; D possibly corresponds to TRBD1 (6 bases). Germline V CDR1 and CDR2: SGHRS, YFSETQ. This CDR3 spans 14 amino acids. Trimming removed 2 bases at V and 4 bases at J, with 12 bases between. As DNA, the CDR3 is TGCGCCAGCAGCTTACTCGACAGGACCTATGGCTACACCTTC. Encoded protein: CASSLLDRTYGYTF. Filled out from reference TRBV5-1 and TRBJ1-2, the complete variable domain reads KAGVTQTPRYLIKTRGQQVTLSCSPISGHRSVSWYQQTPGQGLQFLFEYFSETQRNKGNFPGRFSGRQFSNSRSEMNVSTLELGDSALYLCASSLLDRTYGYTFGSGTRLTVV.

This chain uses TRBV2 with TRBJ2-1; 9 nucleotides line up with TRBD1. J was trimmed by 10 bases and V by 11 bases; bases with no gene match: 15. The germline V gene encodes CDR1 SNHLY and CDR2 FYNNEI. The CDR3 sequence is 14 residues long. The CDR3 DNA is TGTGCCGGGGACAGGGCCTCCGTGGGATTGGAGCAGTTCTTC. The encoded protein is CAGDRASVGLEQFF.

The chain combines TRBV5-1 with TRBJ2-7; 7 bases align to TRBD1. Germline values: CDR1 SGHRS, CDR2 YFSETQ. This CDR3 contains 15 residues. Trimming removed 0 bases from V and 4 bases from J; junction bases left unmatched: 7. The CDR3 sequence: CASSLAGQGVYEQYF. DNA of the CDR3: TGCGCCAGCAGCTTGGCCGGGCAGGGGGTTTACGAGCAGTACTTC.

This clone has a single count. The sample carries other DNA sequences with the same CDR3. The rearrangement joins TRBV9 to TRBJ1-3; D perhaps matches TRBD1 (6 bases). CDR3 size: 12 residues. V lost 3 bases, J lost 7 bases, and 8 bases lay in between. In germline, CDR1 is SGDLS, CDR2 YYNGEE. CDR3 region: CASSATGNTIYF. DNA for the CDR3: TGTGCCAGCAGCGCGACAGGCAACACCATATATTTT. Combining the CDR3 with reference TRBV9 and TRBJ1-3 gives the whole variable domain DSGVTQTPKHLITATGQRVTLRCSPRSGDLSVYWYQQSLDQGLQFLIQYYNGEERAKGNILERFSAQQFPDLHSELNLSSLELGDSALYFCASSATGNTIYFGEGSWLTVV.

This clone was observed a few times. This chain links TRBV24-1 with TRBJ1-2; 7 bases match TRBD1. From germline, CDR1 is KGHDR and CDR2 SFDVKD. The CDR3 runs to 14 residues. Trimming at V came to 5 bases and at J to 7 bases, leaving 9 bases not matched to a gene. The CDR3 sequence is CATSAEVRGPGYTF. CDR3 nucleotide sequence: TGTGCCACCAGTGCTGAAGTGAGGGGGCCTGGCTACACCTTC.

The chain is built from TRBV4-1 and TRBJ2-1; weak D call: TRBD1 (5 bases). The germline V gene has CDR1 MGHRA and CDR2 YSYEKL. Between the trimmed V and J ends, which lost 1 base and 0 bases, there was a span of 13 bases. The CDR3 loop spans 17 amino acids. This CDR3 is CASSQVRGLFSYNEQFF. The CDR3 DNA is TGCGCCAGCAGCCAAGTAAGGGGTCTTTTCTCCTACAATGAGCAGTTCTTC.

This clone was observed once. The V gene is TRBV25-1, the J gene TRBJ1-6; D perhaps matches TRBD1 (5 bases). CDR1 and CDR2 (germline): MGHDK, SYGVNS. The ends were cut back, 4 bases at V and 7 bases at J, with 11 bases in the middle. This CDR3 has 14 amino acids. The CDR3 sequence: CASSGTGPNSPLHF. CDR3 nucleotide sequence: TGTGCCAGCAGTGGAACAGGCCCAAATTCACCCCTCCACTTT. The whole variable domain, filled in from reference TRBV25-1 and TRBJ1-6, reads EADIYQTPRYLVIGTGKKITLECSQTMGHDKMYWYQQDPGMELHLIHYSYGVNSTEKGDLSSESTVSRIRTEHFPLTLESARPSHTSQYLCASSGTGPNSPLHFGNGTRLTVT.

This sequence joins TRBV15 and TRBJ1-3; D is possibly TRBD1 (6 bases). The germline V gene has CDR1 LNHNV and CDR2 YYDKDF (reference sequence). V was clipped by 0 bases and J by 4 bases, with 7 bases between them. The CDR3 runs 14 residues. The CDR3 nucleotides are TGTGCCACCAGCAGAGACAGGGGAGGAAACACCATATATTTT. It encodes CATSRDRGGNTIYF.

The rearrangement uses TRBV6-5 and TRBJ2-5; unclear D gene. This CDR3 spans 11 amino acids. The germline V gene encodes CDR1 MNHEY and CDR2 SVGAGI. The germline V and J ends were trimmed by 5 bases and 5 bases, with 6 bases remaining between them. CDR3 nucleotide sequence: TGTGCCAGCAGTAACCGGGAGACCCAGTACTTC. Translation: CASSNRETQYF.

The chain employs TRBV9 and TRBJ1-1; D gene unclear. CDR1 is SGDLS and CDR2 is YYNGEE in the germline V gene. Trimming took 7 bases from V and 3 from J, leaving 16 bases between them. CDR3 length: 14 residues. The CDR3 DNA is TGTGCCAGCGGAGGCGGGCCACTGGACACTGAAGCTTTCTTT. This codes for CASGGGPLDTEAFF.